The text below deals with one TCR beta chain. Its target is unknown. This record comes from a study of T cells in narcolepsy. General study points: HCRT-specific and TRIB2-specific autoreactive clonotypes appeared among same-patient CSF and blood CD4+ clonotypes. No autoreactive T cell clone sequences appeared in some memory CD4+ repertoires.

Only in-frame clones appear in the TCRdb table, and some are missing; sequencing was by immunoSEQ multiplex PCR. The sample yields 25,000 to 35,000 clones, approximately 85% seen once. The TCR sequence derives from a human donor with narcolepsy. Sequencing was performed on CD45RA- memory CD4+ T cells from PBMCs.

CDR3 in amino acids: CASSPGGGMNTQYF. The CDR3 DNA reads TGTGCCAGCAGCCCCGGTGGGGGGATGAATACGCAGTATTTT. The V and J genes are TRBV6-5 and TRBJ2-3, with D possibly TRBD2 on 6 matching bases. The ends were cut back, 6 bases at V and 7 bases at J, with 17 bases in the middle. This CDR3 has 14 residues. The V gene's germline CDR1 is MNHEY and CDR2 SVGAGI.